This T cell receptor (beta chain) comes out of a study of T cell responses to AZD1222 COVID-19 vaccine. Whole-study results and caveats: White British ancestry dominated among donors, who included more females, and clonal diversity was possibly underestimated. Seropositivity was recorded at baseline in only a handful of AZD1222 recipients. In the spike-specific TCR repertoire, nearly half reportedly target unmutated variant regions. Distributed over spike, vaccine-associated CD4 TCRs predominated at 160-218 and 743-854.

Produced via immunoSEQ multiplex PCR; TCRdb's table is partial and in-frame only. The data contain 140,000 to 150,000 clones, around 90% of them singletons. In this sample, this clone turned up once. What it recognizes is unknown. The sample consisted of peripheral blood, taken on day 0 of MenACWY control vaccination. This receptor was identified in an adult in good health.

The CDR3: CASSYSFREQYF. CDR3 DNA sequence: TGTGCCAGCAGTTACTCCTTTCGGGAGCAGTACTTC. The chain couples TRBV6-5 to TRBJ2-7, with no clear D. This CDR3 spans 12 amino acids. Trimming pared 0 bases from V and 7 bases from J, leaving 7 bases between. The germline gives CDR1 MNHEY, CDR2 SVGAGI.